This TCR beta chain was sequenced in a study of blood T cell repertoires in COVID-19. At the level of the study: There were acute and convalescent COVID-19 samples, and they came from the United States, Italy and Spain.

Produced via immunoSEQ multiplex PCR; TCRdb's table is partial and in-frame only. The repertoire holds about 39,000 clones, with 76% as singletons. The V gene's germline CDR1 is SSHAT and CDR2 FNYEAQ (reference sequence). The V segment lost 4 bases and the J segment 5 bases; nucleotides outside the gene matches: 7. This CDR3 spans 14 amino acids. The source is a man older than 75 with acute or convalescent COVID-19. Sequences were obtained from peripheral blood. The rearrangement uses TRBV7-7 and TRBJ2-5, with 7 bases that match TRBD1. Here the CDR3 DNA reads TGTGCCAGCAGCTCGACAGGGTTGGGCGAGACCCAGTACTTC. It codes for CASSSTGLGETQYF.